A selection of T cell receptor beta chains follows, all from one sample in a study of T-cell reconstitution after alpha-beta-depleted transplantation in children. Each CDR3 protein is one row after TCRdb ran MiXCR on the PCR reads. The sample holds around 600,000 distinct CDR3 sequences, 23% seen once. The input for sequencing was PBMCs, mostly from graft donor cells, taken 360 days after TCRalphabeta/CD19-depleted stem cell transplant. The origin of the receptors is a boy in the first two years of life who had a stem cell transplant for acute myeloid leukemia, so the T cells may come from the graft donor. CDR3s leave out the opening cysteine and the closing phenylalanine or tryptophan.

j_call	v_call	cdr3_aa
TRBJ2-1	TRBV20-1	SAIPPGGGYYNEQF
TRBJ2-5	TRBV5-1	ASSGDVVGRGETQY
TRBJ2-7	TRBV18	ASSLTGQGENEQY
TRBJ2-3	TRBV12-3/TRBV12-4	ASSPATDRRRRDTQY
TRBJ2-5	TRBV7-3	ASSYLNGGETQY
TRBJ2-5	TRBV12-3/TRBV12-4	ASSWDLQETQY
TRBJ2-7	TRBV7-2	ASSSGPGWYEQY
TRBJ2-5	TRBV3-1	ASSQGVRDEETQY
TRBJ2-5	TRBV27	ASATVEKTQY
TRBJ1-1	TRBV12-3/TRBV12-4	ASSSGSPGTEAF
TRBJ1-5	TRBV12-3/TRBV12-4	ASSATGMRQPQH
TRBJ2-5	TRBV12-3/TRBV12-4	ASGARATSETQY
TRBJ2-7	TRBV27	ASSLSKRAGSYEQY
TRBJ1-3	TRBV12-3/TRBV12-4	ASLDSSGNTIY
TRBJ2-7	TRBV6-1	ASSEDIPPYEQY
TRBJ2-2	TRBV20-1	SAFGVNTGELF
TRBJ2-1	TRBV6-1	ASWGSSMGYALNPF
TRBJ1-4	TRBV6-5	ASSYTGWVGEKLF